Following are 9 T cell receptor beta chains from one sample sequenced in a study of blood T cell repertoires in COVID-19. Measured with immunoSEQ multiplex PCR; TCRdb has only the in-frame clones, and not every one. Of about 390,000 clones listed, around 87% are singletons. Sequenced input: peripheral blood. The receptors here all came from an older woman with COVID-19, enrolled during active disease.

The chain employs TRBV19 and TRBJ2-3, with D perhaps TRBD1 (6 bases). Trimming took off 3 bases at V and 0 bases at J, with 13 bases between the two ends. The CDR3 covers 16 residues. Germline lookup yields CDR1 LNHDA and CDR2 SQIVND (reference sequence). DNA for the CDR3: TGTGCCAGTAGTATTCACAGGGTAACTAGCACAGATACGCAGTATTTT. Protein: CASSIHRVTSTDTQYF.

The J gene is TRBJ2-2, the V gene TRBV5-1; a weak D match, TRBD1 (5 bases). CDR1 and CDR2 from the germline V gene are SGHRS and YFSETQ. The CDR3 loop spans 15 amino acids. Trimming took 5 bases from V and 4 from J, leaving 15 bases between them. The CDR3 here is CASSDPSRGTGELFF. CDR3 nucleotide sequence: TGCGCCAGCAGTGATCCCTCTAGGGGCACCGGGGAGCTGTTTTTT.

The chain is built from TRBV6-1 and TRBJ1-5; no clear D. Trimming shortened V by 6 bases and J by 5 bases, and 11 bases separated the two germline ends. CDR1 and CDR2 from the germline V gene are MNHNS and SASEGT. The CDR3 covers 13 residues. The CDR3 coding sequence is TGTGCCAGCAGATTTCCAAGCCATCAGCCCCAGCATTTT. As protein: CASRFPSHQPQHF.

V is TRBV5-1 and J is TRBJ2-1, with 12 bases that match TRBD1. The CDR3 has 14 amino acids. Germline CDR1 SGHRS, CDR2 YFSETQ. Unmatched junction bases numbered 4, after V lost 4 bases and J lost 8 bases. For the CDR3, the DNA is TGCGCCAGCAGCAGGGGGACAGGGGGCGATGAGCAGTTCTTC. This codes for CASSRGTGGDEQFF.

As DNA, the CDR3 is TGTGCCAGCAGCTTACTTAGCGGGGCCAATGAGCAGTTCTTC. It is translated as CASSLLSGANEQFF. The gene calls are TRBV7-3 and TRBJ2-1; 8 bases agree with TRBD2. Germline CDR1 and CDR2: SGHTA and FQGTGA. The CDR3 sequence is 14 residues long. After removal of 2 bases from V and 6 bases from J, the junction contained 3 bases not matched to a gene.

This chain joins TRBV10-1 and TRBJ1-2; D perhaps matches TRBD1 (6 bases). The germline V and J ends were trimmed by 9 bases and 7 bases, with 33 bases remaining between them. The CDR3 has 18 residues. Germline V gives CDR1 WNHNN, CDR2 SYGVQD (reference sequence). CDR3 nucleotides: TGCGCCAGGGCTACAGGGAAGGTGAGAGGGGACCAGGGTGGTGGCTACACCTTC. This sequence encodes CARATGKVRGDQGGGYTF.

The CDR3: CASSQASGARNSPLHF. In DNA, the CDR3 is TGTGCCAGCAGTCAAGCATCAGGGGCGAGGAATTCACCCCTCCACTTT. The V gene is TRBV7-6, the J gene TRBJ1-6; TRBD1 might be the D (6 bases). Germline CDR1 is SGHVS and CDR2 is FNYEAQ. Trimming removed 6 bases at V and 7 bases at J, with 19 bases between. The CDR3 covers 16 residues.

The chain carries TRBV5-1 and TRBJ2-2; D is unclear. The V gene's germline CDR1 is SGHRS and CDR2 YFSETQ. The CDR3 is 14 amino acids. V lost 1 base to trimming and J lost 1 base, with 5 bases between them. The CDR3 sequence is CASSLIMNTGELFF. The CDR3 coding sequence is TGCGCCAGCAGCTTGATTATGAACACCGGGGAGCTGTTTTTT.

V usage is TRBV7-6 and J usage is TRBJ1-2, with a tentative D call TRBD1 (6 bases). The CDR3 is 17 amino acids. Germline V CDR1 and CDR2: SGHVS, FNYEAQ. V was pared by 6 bases and J by 4 bases, with 24 bases between. The CDR3 bases are TGTGCCAGCAGTCCTGTTGCCACAGGGTCCCTCGGCTATGGCTACACCTTC. Amino acids: CASSPVATGSLGYGYTF.